This entry features one TCR beta chain sequence. TCRdb's table, derived via immunoSEQ multiplex PCR, lists solely in-frame clones and lacks some. This table has about 330,000 clones, roughly 90% appearing once. The data originate from a study of blood T cell repertoires in COVID-19. The length of the CDR3 is 16 residues. Germline V CDR1 and CDR2: SGHDN, FVKESK. J gave up 0 bases and V 4 bases, and 5 bases lay outside the gene matches. V usage is TRBV14 and J usage is TRBJ1-4; 7 bases are shared with TRBD1. The source of this sequence is a woman in her 30s who had recovered from COVID-19. Sequencing was performed on PBMCs or T cells enriched from blood (not recorded which). The CDR3 DNA follows: TGTGCCAGCAGCCTTCGGCAGGGGGCAACTAATGAAAAACTGTTTTTT. It translates to CASSLRQGATNEKLFF.